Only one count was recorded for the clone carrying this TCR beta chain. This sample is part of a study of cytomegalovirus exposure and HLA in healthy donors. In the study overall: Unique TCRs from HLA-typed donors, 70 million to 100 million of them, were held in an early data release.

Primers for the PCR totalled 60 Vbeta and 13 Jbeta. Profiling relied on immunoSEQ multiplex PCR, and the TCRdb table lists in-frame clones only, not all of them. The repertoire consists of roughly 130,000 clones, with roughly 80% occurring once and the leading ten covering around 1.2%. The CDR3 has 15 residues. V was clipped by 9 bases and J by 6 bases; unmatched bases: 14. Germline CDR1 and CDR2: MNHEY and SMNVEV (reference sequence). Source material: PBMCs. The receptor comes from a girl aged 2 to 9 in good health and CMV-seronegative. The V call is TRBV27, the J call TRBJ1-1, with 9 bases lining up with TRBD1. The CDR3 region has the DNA TGTGCCAGTCATCGCGGGGAACAGGGGGCGTCTGAAGCTTTCTTT. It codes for CASHRGEQGASEAFF.